Sequencing of this T cell receptor beta chain was carried out in a study of blood T cells in healthy people across ages (dated by TCRdb to the mid-2010s). Concerning the study at large: In model experiments, template switching captured about one uniquely barcoded TCR beta cDNA molecule for every two T cells. To avoid experimental bias, donors of different ages were spread randomly across the sequencing lanes. For two donors (one aged 18 to 30 and one aged 80 or older), the study analyzed two additional independent replicas of 1 million unique cDNA reads from the same blood draw. Age-related changes in TCR beta repertoire diversity were measured in the study by deep sequencing normalized with unique cDNA molecular identifiers. The donors were divided into four age groups: young (average approximately 17 years), middle-aged (under 40), aged (about 60) and long-lived (around 80).

For this clonotype: Its antigen is unknown. The input lacks base qualities; no much larger clone sits a single base away.

The library was obtained by 5' RACE. The second PCR ran for roughly 6 to 11 cycles and used a J-beta primer mix along with a sample-barcoded 5' primer. A template-switch 5' adaptor carrying 12 random nucleotides introduced a unique molecular identifier onto each TCR beta cDNA molecule. At least 2.5 million CDR3-containing paired-end reads were obtained from each sample. First-strand cDNA synthesis was performed from all RNA using the Mint cDNA synthesis kit, with priming by a TRBC-specific oligonucleotide. Following uracil-DNA glycosylase treatment, a first 18-cycle PCR with universal primers M1SS and BC2_uni_R was performed on all cDNA. Turning to the authors' computational methods: Normalization of each sample was performed by random selection of 1 million high-quality reads, each carrying a distinct molecular identifier. Instead of being binned into consensus sequences, reads that shared molecular identifiers were thrown out. CDR3 identification, clonotype clustering and error correction used MiTCR with a Q25 quality threshold and the strictest error-elimination algorithm. Lower-bound total TCR beta diversity was estimated with a nonparametric unseen species model using Euler transformation. TCRdb's own reprocessing of the public reads used fastp at Q25 and MiXCR and kept productive beta chains. CDR3 protein sequences are deduplicated, and each keeps its most common genes and DNA. These V and J calls originate from TCRdb's pipeline instead of the authors' own analysis. Across this sample there are approximately 1,700,000 distinct CDR3 sequences, with 30% to 40% seen only once. The ten largest make up 23% of the sample.

Systemically healthy Caucasian individuals from Russia, approximately 39 in total and aged about 6 to 95 years, were included as donors. Each donor gave 8 to 10 milliliters of peripheral blood, collected into EDTA-treated Vacutainer tubes. Ficoll-Paque density-gradient centrifugation was used to isolate PBMCs, with at least 7 million obtained per sample. Trizol reagent was used to extract total RNA from PBMCs, with at least 5.5 micrograms per sample. The percentages of naive CD45RAhigh/CD27high T cells were determined by flow cytometry on a PBMC aliquot from every donor. From its cysteine to its phenylalanine, the CDR3 spans 17 amino acids. Of all the DNA, just the CDR3 is kept, 51 bases in frame from base 1. For this chain, trimming is 5 bases at the V end and 5 bases at the J end, and the number of junction bases without a gene match is 14. What the authors observed across the whole study: The percentage of naive T cells measured by flow cytometry correlated strongly with observed TCR beta diversity. As age increased, observed TCR beta diversity per million T cells dropped in a roughly linear way, and a significant reduction was already evident by age 40. Estimates of total diversity based on one million sequenced T cells were regarded as lower bounds and as underestimates. Compared with the aged group, the long-lived group had more naive CD4+ T cells, fewer expanded clones and increased TCR diversity, suggesting age selection. The CMV infection status of donors was not known, potentially confounding age-related changes in expanded clonotypes. Because profiling used bulk unsorted PBMCs, naive and antigen-experienced compartments could not be compared conclusively.

Sequencing used blood. The sequence derives from a human donor in good health. The rearranged chain carries TRBV12-3 or TRBV12-4 and TRBJ1-2, with TRBD1 matching 10 junction bases. The DNA sequence is given as TGTGCCAGCAGTCCCGGGACAGGGGTTACCCCGGGGTATGGCTACACCTTC. Translated, this gives CASSPGTGVTPGYGYTF.